Sequencing of this TCR beta chain was carried out in a study of regulatory T cells in long-lasting Graves disease. Time point of the sample: newly diagnosed GD, antithyroid drugs for less than 3 months. Generation of the TCR library employed RNA extracted from PBMCs. Germline values: CDR1 MDHEN, CDR2 SYDVKM. V was pared by 6 bases and J by 11 bases, with 19 bases of the junction left unmatched. This CDR3 comprises 17 residues. Regarding this clonotype: This is likely an artifact of a read error, given a far larger clone one base away.

Building the TCR beta libraries relied on iRepertoire HTBI primers, and CDR3 regions underwent Arm-PCR. Via MiXCR, TCRdb re-called the multiplex PCR reads, giving one row per CDR3 protein. Of over 300,000 distinct CDR3 sequences listed, 15% to 19% are singletons. The sequence derives from a female donor with Graves disease. Sequences were derived from peripheral blood mononuclear cells (PBMCs), sampled at new diagnosis, from a patient treated with antithyroid drugs. The chain joins TRBV28 to TRBJ2-5; 12 nucleotides match TRBD2. The CDR3: CASSRRTSGNIYNEQYF. The CDR3 DNA reads TGTGCCAGCAGCCGCCGGACTAGCGGGAATATCTACAATGAGCAGTACTTC.